The next 24 T cell receptor beta chains were all read from a single sample in a study of human thymus T cells. Assay: immunoSEQ multiplex PCR; the TCRdb copy retains only in-frame clones and omits some. Here the sample spans about 44,000 clones, over 85% being singletons. The sequencing input was blood. The receptor source for this set is a boy under two years old with a congenital heart defect but otherwise immunologically healthy.

This rearrangement joins TRBV9 to TRBJ2-6, with D uncertain. The CDR3 has 15 amino acids. Germline values: CDR1 SGDLS, CDR2 YYNGEE. V dropped 0 bases and J dropped 3 bases, with 7 bases sitting between them. CDR3 in DNA: TGTGCCAGCAGCGTAGAGGCCGGTGGGGCCAACGTCCTGACTTTC. Protein product: CASSVEAGGANVLTF.

The rearrangement links TRBV5-1 to TRBJ2-3; D gene uncertain. The CDR3 consists of 14 residues. Trimming removed 4 bases from V and 3 bases from J, with 12 bases in between. Germline CDR1 and CDR2: SGHRS and YFSETQ. CDR3 sequence reads: CASSPSRRTDTQYF. The CDR3 DNA follows: TGCGCCAGCAGCCCGTCCCGGCGGACAGATACGCAGTATTTT.

V usage is TRBV19 and J usage is TRBJ1-1, with 9 positions matching TRBD1. This CDR3 region has 13 residues. The germline CDR1 and CDR2 sequences are LNHDA and SQIVND (reference sequence). The V gene end was trimmed by 5 bases and the J gene end by 10 bases; junction bases not matched to a gene: 8. This CDR3 is CASSPSTGGRAFF. The CDR3 nucleotides are TGTGCCAGTAGTCCCTCGACAGGGGGGAGAGCTTTCTTT.

This chain joins TRBV4-3 and TRBJ2-5; 14 nucleotides agree with TRBD2. Germline lookup yields CDR1 LGHNA and CDR2 YSLEER. This CDR3 is built from 22 residues. J lost 1 base, V lost 0 bases, and 16 bases had no gene match. DNA of the CDR3: TGCGCCAGCAGCCAAGATGCGGGGACTAGCGGGGGCCACCGGGGTTTCCAAGAGACCCAGTACTTC. Its protein is CASSQDAGTSGGHRGFQETQYF.

The chain has TRBV7-3 and TRBJ1-3, with unresolved D. The CDR3 is 13 residues long. In germline, CDR1 is SGHTA, CDR2 FQGTGA. Trimming took 2 bases from V and 4 from J, leaving 6 bases between them. The DNA of the CDR3 is TGTGCCAGCAGCTTAGATCCCGGAAACACCATATATTTT. It codes for CASSLDPGNTIYF.

The chain combines TRBV6-6 with TRBJ2-3; D remains ambiguous. Germline-derived CDR1 and CDR2 are MNHNY and SVGAGI (reference sequence). The CDR3 length is 14 residues. V gave up 6 bases and J gave up 4 bases, with 14 bases separating them. DNA for the CDR3: TGTGCCAGCAGCCCCTCAACCAGCTCAGATACGCAGTATTTT. Its translation: CASSPSTSSDTQYF.

The chain carries TRBV7-8 and TRBJ2-5, with 9 bases fitting TRBD2. V dropped 3 bases and J dropped 4; count of bases not matched to a gene: 12. CDR1 is SGHVS, CDR2 FQNEAQ, per germline. The CDR3 loop spans 17 amino acids. Here the CDR3 reads CASSFRGGARASETQYF. In DNA, the CDR3 is TGTGCCAGCAGCTTCCGCGGGGGGGCAAGAGCTTCAGAGACCCAGTACTTC.

The gene calls are TRBV21-1 and TRBJ1-2; the table's TRBD1 call for D was not verified on the DNA. TRBV21-1 counts as a pseudogene. This CDR3 comprises 12 residues. The CDR3 sequence is CASQGQYGGYTF. For the CDR3, the DNA is TGTGCCAGCCAGGGACAGTATGGCGGCTACACCTTC.

This clone has a single count. V is TRBV5-4 and J is TRBJ2-7; 7 bases align to TRBD2. From germline, CDR1 is SGHNT and CDR2 YYREEE (reference sequence). The V gene end was trimmed by 3 bases and the J gene end by 2 bases; junction bases not matched to a gene: 8. The CDR3 loop spans 15 amino acids. Here the CDR3 DNA reads TGTGCCAGCAGCTCAGACGGGGGGTCCCCCTACGAGCAGTACTTC. Translation: CASSSDGGSPYEQYF. The whole variable domain, filled in from reference TRBV5-4 and TRBJ2-7, reads ETGVTQSPTHLIKTRGQQVTLRCSSQSGHNTVSWYQQALGQGPQFIFQYYREEENGRGNFPPRFSGLQFPNYSSELNVNALELDDSALYLCASSSDGGSPYEQYFGPGTRLTVT.

The chain employs TRBV4-1 and TRBJ2-5; D perhaps matches TRBD2 (6 bases). Per the germline V gene, CDR1 is MGHRA and CDR2 is YSYEKL. V lost 0 bases and J lost 5, with 10 bases in between. This CDR3 is built from 14 residues. The CDR3, as DNA: TGCGCCAGCAGCCAAGATCTGGGGAGGGAGACCCAGTACTTC. Residues: CASSQDLGRETQYF.

The chain combines TRBV6-5 with TRBJ2-2; either TRBD1 or TRBD2 may supply D (6 bases each). The CDR3 runs to 13 residues. V lost 8 bases to trimming and J lost 1 base, with 8 bases between them. CDR1 and CDR2 from the germline V gene are MNHEY and SVGAGI. The CDR3 DNA follows: TGTGCCAGCGGAGGGGGGAACACCGGGGAGCTGTTTTTT. This translates into CASGGGNTGELFF.

The genes are TRBV21-1 and TRBJ2-1; the table assigns TRBD1, which was not confirmed against the DNA. TRBV21-1 is a documented pseudogene. CDR3 length equals 12 residues. DNA for the CDR3: TGTGCCAGCAGCAAAGCGTGGCATGAGCAGTTCTTC. It codes for CASSKAWHEQFF.

The chain couples TRBV6-4 to TRBJ2-7; D unclear. Germline values: CDR1 MRHNA, CDR2 SNTAGT. The CDR3 totals 11 residues. Trimming left V 2 bases short and J 2 bases short, with 1 base between. CDR3 in DNA: TGTGCCAGCAGTGACACCTACGAGCAGTACTTC. This codes for CASSDTYEQYF.

Here the CDR3 reads CASTGTGWGETQYF. The CDR3 nucleotides are TGTGCCAGCACCGGGACAGGGTGGGGAGAGACCCAGTACTTC. The rearrangement uses TRBV28 and TRBJ2-5, with 9 bases that match TRBD1. CDR3 length equals 14 residues. Germline lookup yields CDR1 MDHEN and CDR2 SYDVKM. The V gene end was trimmed by 7 bases and the J gene end by 4 bases; junction bases not matched to a gene: 7.

The chain employs TRBV30 and TRBJ1-5; D gene uncertain. Looked up from germline, CDR1 is GTSNPN and CDR2 is SVGIG (reference sequence). The CDR3 contains 14 residues. V was shortened by 0 bases and J by 0 bases, with 6 bases between the two germline ends. For the CDR3, the DNA is TGTGCCTGGAGTGTACGGGATAGCAATCAGCCCCAGCATTTT. It translates to CAWSVRDSNQPQHF. The full variable domain, in which reference TRBV30 and TRBJ1-5 provide the parts outside the CDR3, is SQTIHQWPATLVQPVGSPLSLECTVEGTSNPNLYWYRQAAGRGLQLLFYSVGIGQISSEVPQNLSASRPQDRQFILSSKKLLLSDSGFYLCAWSVRDSNQPQHFGDGTRLSIL.

The chain recombines TRBV2 with TRBJ1-1; TRBD1 is a possible D gene (6 bases). The germline V and J ends were trimmed by 5 bases and 1 base, with 11 bases remaining between them. This CDR3 has 14 residues. Germline CDR1 SNHLY, CDR2 FYNNEI. The CDR3 bases are TGTGCCAGCAGTTGGACAGCCTCGAACACTGAAGCTTTCTTT. Translation gives CASSWTASNTEAFF.

The chain couples TRBV5-8 to TRBJ1-5; 11 bases fit TRBD1. The length of the CDR3 is 15 residues. Trimming cost V 4 bases and J 5 bases; bases outside gene matches: 5. CDR1 is SGHTS, CDR2 YDEGEE, per germline. The CDR3 DNA reads as TGTGCCAGCAGCCGCTGGGGACAGGGGGATCAGCCCCAGCATTTT. The encoded protein is CASSRWGQGDQPQHF.

The chain is built from TRBV4-1 and TRBJ2-2; a possible D gene is TRBD1 (6 bases). The germline V gene has CDR1 MGHRA and CDR2 YSYEKL. With 2 bases removed from V and 3 bases from J, the gap between germline ends came to 10 bases. The CDR3 contains 15 residues. CDR3 coding DNA: TGCGCCAGCAGCCAATGGACAGAGTACACCGGGGAGCTGTTTTTT. Amino acids: CASSQWTEYTGELFF.

The chain is built from TRBV29-1 and TRBJ1-1, with D possibly being TRBD1 (5 bases). Trimming shortened V by 0 bases and J by 0 bases, and 5 bases separated the two germline ends. The CDR3 has 13 residues. Germline CDR1 and CDR2: SQVTM and ANQGSEA. CDR3 in DNA: TGCAGCGTTGAAGACAGGGTGAACACTGAAGCTTTCTTT. Its protein product is CSVEDRVNTEAFF.

The chain recombines TRBV5-8 with TRBJ2-7; D gene uncertain. The V gene's germline CDR1 is SGHTS and CDR2 YDEGEE. The CDR3 runs 11 residues. The ends were cut back, 4 bases at V and 0 bases at J, with 2 bases in the middle. The CDR3 loop reads CASSHSYEQYF. The CDR3 DNA reads as TGTGCCAGCAGCCACTCCTACGAGCAGTACTTC.

The chain uses TRBV11-3 and TRBJ2-1; 9 bases align to TRBD1. Germline CDR1 SGHNT, CDR2 YENEEA. The CDR3 is made up of 15 amino acids. Unmatched junction bases numbered 3, after V lost 4 bases and J lost 2 bases. The CDR3 coding sequence is TGTGCCAGCAGCTCCGGACAGGGGCCCTACAATGAGCAGTTCTTC. Protein product: CASSSGQGPYNEQFF.

The chain has TRBV6-5 and TRBJ2-2, with unresolved D. Trimming pared 0 bases from V and 4 bases from J, leaving 12 bases between. Germline CDR1 reads MNHEY; CDR2 reads SVGAGI. The CDR3 totals 16 residues. In DNA, the CDR3 is TGTGCCAGCAGTTACTCCTCCCTCGGTTCCACCGGGGAGCTGTTTTTT. Its protein product is CASSYSSLGSTGELFF.

The chain employs TRBV19 and TRBJ1-1; D unresolved. This CDR3 has 15 residues. Germline V gene sequence: CDR1 LNHDA, CDR2 SQIVND (reference sequence). The V gene lost 2 bases and the J gene lost 3 bases, with 13 bases spanning the gap. The CDR3 DNA reads as TGTGCCAGTAGTATAACCCGACGGGAGTACACTGAAGCTTTCTTT. It encodes CASSITRREYTEAFF.

The chain combines TRBV9 with TRBJ2-7; D perhaps matches TRBD1 (6 bases). CDR3 length: 14 amino acids. The germline CDR1 and CDR2 sequences are SGDLS and YYNGEE. Trimming removed 4 bases from V and 0 bases from J, with 11 bases in between. CDR3 nucleotides: TGTGCCAGCAGCCTCAGGGGCCTCTCCTACGAGCAGTACTTC. Its protein product is CASSLRGLSYEQYF. The full variable domain, completed using reference TRBV9 and TRBJ2-7, is DSGVTQTPKHLITATGQRVTLRCSPRSGDLSVYWYQQSLDQGLQFLIQYYNGEERAKGNILERFSAQQFPDLHSELNLSSLELGDSALYFCASSLRGLSYEQYFGPGTRLTVT.